This TCR beta chain was sequenced in a study of T-cell memory formation after mild COVID-19. CDR1 DFQATT and CDR2 SNEGSKA come from the germline V gene (reference sequence). The CDR3 totals 13 residues. Trimming shortened V by 3 bases and J by 4 bases, and 12 bases separated the two germline ends. Study-level points and caveats: Clonal second-wave expansions that peaked on day 37 had unconfirmed SARS-CoV-2 specificity.

Remarks on this clonotype: Its target is unknown.

TCRdb called the 5' RACE reads again in MiXCR, with one record for every CDR3 protein. The profile shows 140,000 to 150,000 distinct CDR3 sequences, around 5.8% of them singletons. This clonotype was obtained from an adult woman who had mild COVID-19 (a few samples of this study predate the infection). Cell type and time point are not known. Sequencing was performed on PBMCs or a T cell subset sorted from them (not recorded which). The genes are TRBV20-1 and TRBJ2-5, with D uncertain. The CDR3 DNA is TGCAGTGCTAGCTTGGTAGATGGAGAGACCCAGTACTTC. Its protein product is CSASLVDGETQYF.